This entry concerns a single T cell receptor (beta chain). This specimen belongs to a study of blood T cell repertoires in COVID-19. Study-level information: Specimens from acute and convalescent COVID-19 originated in the United States, Italy and Spain. PBMCs, B-cell-depleted T cells, or T cells provided the cDNA or gDNA that made up the material.

The J segment lost 4 bases and the V segment lost 6 bases, leaving 6 bases of the junction unmatched. The CDR3 length is 15 residues. Germline lookup yields CDR1 LNHDA and CDR2 SQIVND (reference sequence). Profiling relied on immunoSEQ multiplex PCR, and the TCRdb table lists in-frame clones only, not all of them. The sample holds around 450,000 clones, around 90% seen once. The study recruited people aged about 18 to 89 years across about two dozen US areas. The clonotype comes from a man aged 18 to 29 who had recovered from COVID-19. The rearrangement uses TRBV19 and TRBJ2-1, with TRBD2 matching over 10 bases. Material for sequencing was PBMCs or T cells enriched from blood (not recorded which). The CDR3, as DNA: TGTGCCAGTAGACGGACTAGCGGCCAATACAATGAGCAGTTCTTC. Translated, it gives CASRRTSGQYNEQFF. The full variable domain, in which reference TRBV19 and TRBJ2-1 provide the parts outside the CDR3, is DGGITQSPKYLFRKEGQNVTLSCEQNLNHDAMYWYRQDPGQGLRLIYYSQIVNDFQKGDIAEGYSVSREKKESFPLTVTSAQKNPTAFYLCASRRTSGQYNEQFFGPGTRLTVL.